This T cell receptor (beta chain) was identified during a study of PD-1 blockade in classical Hodgkin lymphoma. Produced via immunoSEQ multiplex PCR; TCRdb's table is partial and in-frame only. The table includes about 50,000 clones, 73% detected once. Per germline, CDR1 SEHNR and CDR2 FQNEAQ (reference sequence). Trimming removed 5 bases at V and 3 bases at J, with 13 bases between. The CDR3 spans 14 residues. With respect to this clone: The antigen remains unidentified.

Exposure to brentuximab vedotin varied, and each patient had relapsed following autologous stem cell transplantation. General study findings and limits: Partial responders and progressors had significantly lower baseline TCR diversity.

Sequences were derived from peripheral blood mononuclear cells (PBMCs), sampled before the second cycle of nivolumab. This rearrangement joins TRBV7-9 to TRBJ1-1; TRBD1 is a possible D gene (6 bases). The receptor's source is a human donor with classical Hodgkin lymphoma. The CDR3 reads CASSLRRGYTEAFF. The CDR3 coding sequence is TGTGCCAGCAGCCTTCGCAGGGGATACACTGAAGCTTTCTTT.